Each of the 21 T cell receptor delta chains below was sequenced from the same sample in a study of Vδ1+ human thymocytes. Antigens of these TCRs are unknown. Sequences come from RNA converted to cDNA by reverse transcription. Multiplex PCR used pooled V-gene forward primers and a constant-region reverse primer to amplify CDR3s. TCRdb reanalyzed the multiplex PCR reads using CATT. The sample yields about 27,000 delta-chain clones, more than 6% seen once. Study findings and constraints: In the thymus, TRG and TRD repertoires looked highly polyclonal with Gaussian CDR3 lengths.

What was sequenced was Vdelta1+ gamma-delta thymocytes from the thymus. Subset in this sample: FACS-sorted CD3+ TCRalphabeta- TCRVdelta1+ TCRVdelta2- thymocytes. These receptors originate from a girl under three years old who had congenital heart surgery.

The sample holds a few counts of this clone. This rearrangement joins TRDV1 to TRDJ1, with TRDD2 matching over 7 bases. Per the germline V gene, CDR1 is TSWWSYY and CDR2 is QGS. The CDR3 contains 18 residues. The V segment lost 4 bases and the J segment 5 bases; nucleotides outside the gene matches: 19. The CDR3 protein is CALGGGSYFVPLRDKLIF. The CDR3 coding sequence is TGTGCTCTTGGGGGTGGTTCCTACTTTGTACCCCTGAGAGATAAACTCATCTTT.

The V call is TRDV1, the J call TRDJ1; D is possibly TRDD3 (6 bases). Germline values: CDR1 TSWWSYY, CDR2 QGS. The germline V and J ends were trimmed by 0 bases and 1 base, with 15 bases remaining between them. The CDR3 runs to 17 residues. This chain's CDR3 is CALGELGPGDSTDKLIF. Written as DNA, the CDR3 is TGTGCTCTTGGGGAACTGGGTCCGGGGGACTCCACCGATAAACTCATCTTT.

The table lists this clone with a few counts. The chain recombines TRDV1 with TRDJ1, with 8 bases aligning to TRDD3. Germline V lookup: CDR1 TSWWSYY, CDR2 QGS. The CDR3 extends over 19 amino acids. Trimming at V came to 3 bases and at J to 1 base, leaving 16 bases not matched to a gene. CDR3 in DNA: TGTGCTCTTGGGGACCGAAACCCCATGGAGGGGATACCCACCGATAAACTCATCTTT. Its translation is CALGDRNPMEGIPTDKLIF.

This clone has more than one count but fewer than ten. The gene calls are TRDV1 and TRDJ1; D gene ambiguous. Germline assignment: CDR1 TSWWSYY and CDR2 QGS. Trimming removed 9 bases at V and 0 bases at J, with 20 bases between. The CDR3 has 16 amino acids. The CDR3 DNA follows: TGTGCTCTCCGCCTGCTGTCCGCGACTCACACCGATAAACTCATCTTT. Amino acid sequence: CALRLLSATHTDKLIF.

The J gene was reported as TRDJ1; the V gene went uncalled; TRDD3 is the table's D call and was not checked against the DNA. The CDR3 covers 20 residues. The CDR3 DNA sequence: TGTGCTCTTGGGGAATTTAGTATCAGGAGGATAATCCCCTACACCGATAAACTCATCTTT. It is translated as CALGEFSIRRIIPYTDKLIF.

This clone is medium-sized within its sample. The chain has TRAV29/DV5 and TRDJ1; D uncertain. This CDR3 has 14 amino acids. The germline V gene has CDR1 NSMFDY and CDR2 ISSIKDK. The V end was cut by 0 bases, the J end by 5 bases, with 14 bases between. Here the CDR3 DNA reads TGTGCAGCAAGCGAAAGATTTAAAGGGGATAAACTCATCTTT. It is translated as CAASERFKGDKLIF. Complete variable domain (other parts from reference TRAV29/DV5 and TRDJ1): DQQVKQNSPSLSVQEGRISILNCDYTNSMFDYFLWYKKYPAEGPTFLISISSIKDKNEDGRFTVFLNKSAKHLSLHIVPSQPGDSAVYFCAASERFKGDKLIFGKGTRVTVEP.

There are a few counts of this clone. The chain links TRDV1 to TRDJ1; 11 nucleotides agree with TRDD3. V lost 2 bases to trimming and J lost 8 bases; unmatched junction nucleotides: 31. The length of the CDR3 is 23 residues. Germline CDR1 TSWWSYY, CDR2 QGS. The CDR3 nucleotides read TGTGCTCTTGGGGAAGTCTCCCCTCCTGACTGGGGGATAGGTTACGGGACCCAAAAGAAACTCATCTTT. Protein sequence: CALGEVSPPDWGIGYGTQKKLIF.

This chain links TRDV1 with TRDJ1; TRDD2 might be the D (5 bases). The V gene's germline CDR1 is TSWWSYY and CDR2 QGS. V lost 2 bases to trimming and J lost 2 bases, with 18 bases between them. The CDR3 is made up of 17 amino acids. CDR3 nucleotides: TGTGCTCTTGGGGAAGTCCTAACTGTCGCTTGTACCGATAAACTCATCTTT. It yields the protein CALGEVLTVACTDKLIF.

The chain employs TRDV1 and TRDJ1, with D tentatively TRDD3 (6 bases). V lost 6 bases, J lost 0 bases, and 29 bases lay in between. Germline V CDR1 and CDR2: TSWWSYY, QGS. The CDR3 contains 20 residues. This CDR3 is CALGGLLVFFRGEYTDKLIF. DNA of the CDR3: TGTGCTCTTGGCGGCCTTCTCGTCTTTTTTCGGGGGGAGTACACCGATAAACTCATCTTT.

This clone was recorded a few times. This chain connects TRDV1 to TRDJ1; possibly TRDD3 for D (8 bases). Germline V gene sequence: CDR1 TSWWSYY, CDR2 QGS. The CDR3 sequence is 19 residues long. V lost 4 bases and J lost 6, with 30 bases in between. CDR3 DNA sequence: TGTGCTCTTGGGGGCCTTCCCTCTTTCCTACTGGGGGCCCCAAATAAACTCATCTTT. This codes for CALGGLPSFLLGAPNKLIF.

Note on this clone: Mismatch with germline at one junction end may stem from a read error. The J gene is TRDJ1, the V gene TRDV1; the D gene is possibly TRDD2 (8 bases). Per germline, CDR1 TSWWSYY and CDR2 QGS. This CDR3 has 19 amino acids. The CDR3 reads CAPGATSYVFSGDRNKLIF. CDR3 coding DNA: TGTGCTCCTGGGGCAACTTCCTACGTGTTTAGTGGGGATAGGAATAAACTCATCTTT.

With regard to this clone: Different DNA sequences within this sample yield the same CDR3. The chain joins TRDV1 to TRDJ1; TRDD2 matches at 8 bases. The CDR3 contains 20 residues. After removal of 4 bases from V and 2 bases from J, the junction contained 21 bases not matched to a gene. Germline-derived CDR1 and CDR2 are TSWWSYY and QGS. Here the CDR3 reads CALGVPRAFLTTRGTDKLIF. CDR3 coding DNA: TGTGCTCTTGGGGTCCCACGGGCCTTCCTAACCACTCGGGGAACCGATAAACTCATCTTT.

The V gene is TRDV1, the J gene TRDJ1; 9 bases line up with TRDD2. J lost 0 bases, V lost 4 bases, and 21 bases had no gene match. The CDR3 is made up of 21 amino acids. In germline, CDR1 is TSWWSYY, CDR2 QGS. CDR3 nucleotide sequence: TGTGCTCTTGGGGCCGAAGGCCTTCCTACGACTGGGTGCGAGTACACCGATAAACTCATCTTT. Protein sequence: CALGAEGLPTTGCEYTDKLIF.

The chain is built from TRDV1 and TRDJ1; D perhaps matches TRDD3 (5 bases). The CDR3 spans 18 residues. The germline V gene has CDR1 TSWWSYY and CDR2 QGS. With 0 bases removed from V and 0 bases from J, the gap between germline ends came to 17 bases. CDR3 nucleotide sequence: TGTGCTCTTGGGGAACTCCAGGGGGTTTCAATGTACACCGATAAACTCATCTTT. Translating gives CALGELQGVSMYTDKLIF.

The rearrangement uses TRDV1 and TRDJ1, with 8 bases identical to TRDD3. The V segment lost 1 base and the J segment 2 bases; nucleotides outside the gene matches: 21. The CDR3 covers 21 residues. Per the germline V gene, CDR1 is TSWWSYY and CDR2 is QGS. The DNA for the CDR3 is TGTGCTCTTGGGGAACGTAGAGCTTTACCGGAGGCTGGGGGACATACCGATAAACTCATCTTT. Translation gives CALGERRALPEAGGHTDKLIF.

The chain carries TRDV1 and TRDJ1; 8 bases align to TRDD3. This CDR3 contains 19 residues. V shed 0 bases, J shed 2 bases, and the junction held 14 bases outside the gene matches. CDR1 and CDR2 (germline): TSWWSYY, QGS. The CDR3 nucleotides read TGTGCTCTTGGGGAACTGCCCTACGGAGTGGGGGATCGAACCGATAAACTCATCTTT. Translating gives CALGELPYGVGDRTDKLIF.

In this sample, this clone turned up a few times. The V gene is TRDV1, the J gene TRDJ1; 9 nucleotides agree with TRDD3. CDR1 is TSWWSYY, CDR2 QGS, per germline. The CDR3 contains 21 residues. V gave up 2 bases and J gave up 1 base; unmatched junction bases: 20. The CDR3 coding sequence is TGTGCTCTTGGGGAAATCGATGTTCCTACACACTGGGGGACACCCACCGATAAACTCATCTTT. The encoded protein is CALGEIDVPTHWGTPTDKLIF.

The chain carries TRDV1 and TRDJ1; a possible D gene is TRDD3 (9 bases). TCRdb leaves out the J gene; it was filled in here by matching the DNA to germline. Germline V lookup: CDR1 TSWWSYY, CDR2 QGS. CDR3 length: 22 residues. V lost 3 bases to trimming and J lost 0 bases, with 32 bases between them. The CDR3 protein is CALGDSHGGLPTGDTDTDKLIF. The CDR3 region has the DNA TGTGCTCTTGGGGACTCCCACGGCGGTCTTCCTACTGGGGATACGGACACCGATAAACTCATCTTT.

This sequence joins TRDV1 and TRDJ1; D unclear. The CDR3 has 14 amino acids. Germline V lookup: CDR1 TSWWSYY, CDR2 QGS. The ends were cut back, 2 bases at V and 5 bases at J, with 12 bases in the middle. As DNA, the CDR3 is TGTGCTCTTGGGGAAATGCGGTCCTTAGATAAACTCATCTTT. Amino acids: CALGEMRSLDKLIF.

This clone is classed as medium-sized. The gene calls are TRDV1 and TRDJ1, with D perhaps matching TRDD3 (5 bases). V shed 3 bases and J shed 0 bases, with 14 bases lying between them. CDR3 length: 16 residues. The V gene's germline CDR1 is TSWWSYY and CDR2 QGS. The CDR3 coding sequence is TGTGCTCTTGGGGACTCCCGCTGGGTGTACACCGATAAACTCATCTTT. Translation: CALGDSRWVYTDKLIF.

This clone was observed a handful of times. V gene TRDV1 combines with J gene TRDJ1, with TRDD3 matching over 13 bases. With V trimmed by 0 bases and J by 0 bases, 13 bases remained unmatched. Germline-derived CDR1 and CDR2 are TSWWSYY and QGS. CDR3 length equals 21 residues. The CDR3 DNA is TGTGCTCTTGGGGAACTATCCCTTACTGGGGGATACGCGGGATACACCGATAAACTCATCTTT. Encoded protein: CALGELSLTGGYAGYTDKLIF.